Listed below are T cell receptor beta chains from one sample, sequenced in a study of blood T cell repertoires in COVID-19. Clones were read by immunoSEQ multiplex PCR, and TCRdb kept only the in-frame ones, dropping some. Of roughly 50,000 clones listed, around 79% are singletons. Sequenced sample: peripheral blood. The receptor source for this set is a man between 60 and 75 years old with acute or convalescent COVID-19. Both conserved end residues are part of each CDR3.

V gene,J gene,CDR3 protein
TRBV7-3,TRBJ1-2,CASSRTGGDGYTF
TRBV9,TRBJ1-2,CASSLGQMRGYTF
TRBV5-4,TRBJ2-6,CASSSRDREVPGANVLTF
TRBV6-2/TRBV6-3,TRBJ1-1,CASSQHLDQNTEAFF
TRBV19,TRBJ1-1,CASKGSTMNTEAFF
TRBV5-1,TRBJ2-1,CASSGRTSGTYNEQFF
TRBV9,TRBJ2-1,CASSAHSSGRNFNEQFF
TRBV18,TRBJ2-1,CASSPRSGGGGENEQFF
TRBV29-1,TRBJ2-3,CSVVGREPSPDTQYF
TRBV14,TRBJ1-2,CASSQDRPGQNDGYTF
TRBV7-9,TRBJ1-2,CASSLREGNDGYTF
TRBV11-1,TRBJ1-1,CASSLGQGSEAFF
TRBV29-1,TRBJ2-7,CSVQGGRAVDEQYF
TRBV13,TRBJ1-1,CASSLFQGYTEAFF
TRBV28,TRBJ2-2,CASARTSNTGELFF
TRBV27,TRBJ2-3,CASSLYGLTDTQYF
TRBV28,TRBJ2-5,CASSIAGGRETQYF
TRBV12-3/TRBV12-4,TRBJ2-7,CASSRGRDYEQYF
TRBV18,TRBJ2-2,CASSPWQGAGELFF
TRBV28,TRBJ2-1,CASSSGGRYNEQFF
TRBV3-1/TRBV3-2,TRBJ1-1,CASSLTTTEAFF
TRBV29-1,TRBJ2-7,CSVVTHRDYEQYF